Listed here are 3 T cell receptor beta chains from one sample, sequenced in a study of cytomegalovirus exposure and HLA in healthy donors (dated by TCRdb to 2017 to 2019). Preparation of the library involved the immunoSEQ multiplex PCR assay. The multiplex PCR relied on a mix of 60 forward primers for TCR Vbeta segments and 13 reverse primers for TCR Jbeta segments. Entries here come from immuneACCESS through TCRdb and include only in-frame sequences with V and J called. Some clones fail to appear in such tables; in the studies checked, an unresolved V gene covers under half of the shortfall, and the cause of the remainder is unknown. This sample lists around 61,000 clones; roughly 83% were detected once. The ten top clones hold over 1.5% of the sample. Input material: PBMCs. Source of these receptors: a man aged 35-49 years in good health and CMV-seronegative.

The chain couples TRBV5-1 to TRBJ2-5; tentatively, D is TRBD2 (5 bases). V dropped 6 bases and J dropped 0 bases, with 9 bases sitting between them. Germline CDR1 is SGHRS and CDR2 is YFSETQ. CDR3 size: 13 residues. CDR3 sequence: CASTTGNQETQYF. CDR3 DNA sequence: TGCGCCAGCACCACGGGAAACCAAGAGACCCAGTACTTC.

The chain has TRBV30 and TRBJ2-3, with 7 nucleotides matching TRBD1. After removal of 2 bases from V and 3 bases from J, the junction contained 2 bases not matched to a gene. The CDR3 sequence is 13 residues long. CDR1 and CDR2 (germline): GTSNPN, SVGIG (reference sequence). CDR3 DNA sequence: TGTGCCTGGAGTCAGACAGGGACAGATACGCAGTATTTT. Its protein is CAWSQTGTDTQYF. Together with reference TRBV30 and TRBJ2-3, the CDR3 gives the full variable domain: SQTIHQWPATLVQPVGSPLSLECTVEGTSNPNLYWYRQAAGRGLQLLFYSVGIGQISSEVPQNLSASRPQDRQFILSSKKLLLSDSGFYLCAWSQTGTDTQYFGPGTRLTVL.

The rearrangement links TRBV19 to TRBJ1-2; perhaps TRBD1 as D (5 bases). CDR1 is LNHDA and CDR2 is SQIVND in the germline V gene (reference sequence). The V gene lost 3 bases and the J gene lost 4 bases, with 15 bases spanning the gap. There are 15 residues in the CDR3. The CDR3 DNA reads as TGTGCCAGTAGTATCCCGACAGTAGCAGTCTATGGCTACACCTTC. Amino acid sequence: CASSIPTVAVYGYTF.